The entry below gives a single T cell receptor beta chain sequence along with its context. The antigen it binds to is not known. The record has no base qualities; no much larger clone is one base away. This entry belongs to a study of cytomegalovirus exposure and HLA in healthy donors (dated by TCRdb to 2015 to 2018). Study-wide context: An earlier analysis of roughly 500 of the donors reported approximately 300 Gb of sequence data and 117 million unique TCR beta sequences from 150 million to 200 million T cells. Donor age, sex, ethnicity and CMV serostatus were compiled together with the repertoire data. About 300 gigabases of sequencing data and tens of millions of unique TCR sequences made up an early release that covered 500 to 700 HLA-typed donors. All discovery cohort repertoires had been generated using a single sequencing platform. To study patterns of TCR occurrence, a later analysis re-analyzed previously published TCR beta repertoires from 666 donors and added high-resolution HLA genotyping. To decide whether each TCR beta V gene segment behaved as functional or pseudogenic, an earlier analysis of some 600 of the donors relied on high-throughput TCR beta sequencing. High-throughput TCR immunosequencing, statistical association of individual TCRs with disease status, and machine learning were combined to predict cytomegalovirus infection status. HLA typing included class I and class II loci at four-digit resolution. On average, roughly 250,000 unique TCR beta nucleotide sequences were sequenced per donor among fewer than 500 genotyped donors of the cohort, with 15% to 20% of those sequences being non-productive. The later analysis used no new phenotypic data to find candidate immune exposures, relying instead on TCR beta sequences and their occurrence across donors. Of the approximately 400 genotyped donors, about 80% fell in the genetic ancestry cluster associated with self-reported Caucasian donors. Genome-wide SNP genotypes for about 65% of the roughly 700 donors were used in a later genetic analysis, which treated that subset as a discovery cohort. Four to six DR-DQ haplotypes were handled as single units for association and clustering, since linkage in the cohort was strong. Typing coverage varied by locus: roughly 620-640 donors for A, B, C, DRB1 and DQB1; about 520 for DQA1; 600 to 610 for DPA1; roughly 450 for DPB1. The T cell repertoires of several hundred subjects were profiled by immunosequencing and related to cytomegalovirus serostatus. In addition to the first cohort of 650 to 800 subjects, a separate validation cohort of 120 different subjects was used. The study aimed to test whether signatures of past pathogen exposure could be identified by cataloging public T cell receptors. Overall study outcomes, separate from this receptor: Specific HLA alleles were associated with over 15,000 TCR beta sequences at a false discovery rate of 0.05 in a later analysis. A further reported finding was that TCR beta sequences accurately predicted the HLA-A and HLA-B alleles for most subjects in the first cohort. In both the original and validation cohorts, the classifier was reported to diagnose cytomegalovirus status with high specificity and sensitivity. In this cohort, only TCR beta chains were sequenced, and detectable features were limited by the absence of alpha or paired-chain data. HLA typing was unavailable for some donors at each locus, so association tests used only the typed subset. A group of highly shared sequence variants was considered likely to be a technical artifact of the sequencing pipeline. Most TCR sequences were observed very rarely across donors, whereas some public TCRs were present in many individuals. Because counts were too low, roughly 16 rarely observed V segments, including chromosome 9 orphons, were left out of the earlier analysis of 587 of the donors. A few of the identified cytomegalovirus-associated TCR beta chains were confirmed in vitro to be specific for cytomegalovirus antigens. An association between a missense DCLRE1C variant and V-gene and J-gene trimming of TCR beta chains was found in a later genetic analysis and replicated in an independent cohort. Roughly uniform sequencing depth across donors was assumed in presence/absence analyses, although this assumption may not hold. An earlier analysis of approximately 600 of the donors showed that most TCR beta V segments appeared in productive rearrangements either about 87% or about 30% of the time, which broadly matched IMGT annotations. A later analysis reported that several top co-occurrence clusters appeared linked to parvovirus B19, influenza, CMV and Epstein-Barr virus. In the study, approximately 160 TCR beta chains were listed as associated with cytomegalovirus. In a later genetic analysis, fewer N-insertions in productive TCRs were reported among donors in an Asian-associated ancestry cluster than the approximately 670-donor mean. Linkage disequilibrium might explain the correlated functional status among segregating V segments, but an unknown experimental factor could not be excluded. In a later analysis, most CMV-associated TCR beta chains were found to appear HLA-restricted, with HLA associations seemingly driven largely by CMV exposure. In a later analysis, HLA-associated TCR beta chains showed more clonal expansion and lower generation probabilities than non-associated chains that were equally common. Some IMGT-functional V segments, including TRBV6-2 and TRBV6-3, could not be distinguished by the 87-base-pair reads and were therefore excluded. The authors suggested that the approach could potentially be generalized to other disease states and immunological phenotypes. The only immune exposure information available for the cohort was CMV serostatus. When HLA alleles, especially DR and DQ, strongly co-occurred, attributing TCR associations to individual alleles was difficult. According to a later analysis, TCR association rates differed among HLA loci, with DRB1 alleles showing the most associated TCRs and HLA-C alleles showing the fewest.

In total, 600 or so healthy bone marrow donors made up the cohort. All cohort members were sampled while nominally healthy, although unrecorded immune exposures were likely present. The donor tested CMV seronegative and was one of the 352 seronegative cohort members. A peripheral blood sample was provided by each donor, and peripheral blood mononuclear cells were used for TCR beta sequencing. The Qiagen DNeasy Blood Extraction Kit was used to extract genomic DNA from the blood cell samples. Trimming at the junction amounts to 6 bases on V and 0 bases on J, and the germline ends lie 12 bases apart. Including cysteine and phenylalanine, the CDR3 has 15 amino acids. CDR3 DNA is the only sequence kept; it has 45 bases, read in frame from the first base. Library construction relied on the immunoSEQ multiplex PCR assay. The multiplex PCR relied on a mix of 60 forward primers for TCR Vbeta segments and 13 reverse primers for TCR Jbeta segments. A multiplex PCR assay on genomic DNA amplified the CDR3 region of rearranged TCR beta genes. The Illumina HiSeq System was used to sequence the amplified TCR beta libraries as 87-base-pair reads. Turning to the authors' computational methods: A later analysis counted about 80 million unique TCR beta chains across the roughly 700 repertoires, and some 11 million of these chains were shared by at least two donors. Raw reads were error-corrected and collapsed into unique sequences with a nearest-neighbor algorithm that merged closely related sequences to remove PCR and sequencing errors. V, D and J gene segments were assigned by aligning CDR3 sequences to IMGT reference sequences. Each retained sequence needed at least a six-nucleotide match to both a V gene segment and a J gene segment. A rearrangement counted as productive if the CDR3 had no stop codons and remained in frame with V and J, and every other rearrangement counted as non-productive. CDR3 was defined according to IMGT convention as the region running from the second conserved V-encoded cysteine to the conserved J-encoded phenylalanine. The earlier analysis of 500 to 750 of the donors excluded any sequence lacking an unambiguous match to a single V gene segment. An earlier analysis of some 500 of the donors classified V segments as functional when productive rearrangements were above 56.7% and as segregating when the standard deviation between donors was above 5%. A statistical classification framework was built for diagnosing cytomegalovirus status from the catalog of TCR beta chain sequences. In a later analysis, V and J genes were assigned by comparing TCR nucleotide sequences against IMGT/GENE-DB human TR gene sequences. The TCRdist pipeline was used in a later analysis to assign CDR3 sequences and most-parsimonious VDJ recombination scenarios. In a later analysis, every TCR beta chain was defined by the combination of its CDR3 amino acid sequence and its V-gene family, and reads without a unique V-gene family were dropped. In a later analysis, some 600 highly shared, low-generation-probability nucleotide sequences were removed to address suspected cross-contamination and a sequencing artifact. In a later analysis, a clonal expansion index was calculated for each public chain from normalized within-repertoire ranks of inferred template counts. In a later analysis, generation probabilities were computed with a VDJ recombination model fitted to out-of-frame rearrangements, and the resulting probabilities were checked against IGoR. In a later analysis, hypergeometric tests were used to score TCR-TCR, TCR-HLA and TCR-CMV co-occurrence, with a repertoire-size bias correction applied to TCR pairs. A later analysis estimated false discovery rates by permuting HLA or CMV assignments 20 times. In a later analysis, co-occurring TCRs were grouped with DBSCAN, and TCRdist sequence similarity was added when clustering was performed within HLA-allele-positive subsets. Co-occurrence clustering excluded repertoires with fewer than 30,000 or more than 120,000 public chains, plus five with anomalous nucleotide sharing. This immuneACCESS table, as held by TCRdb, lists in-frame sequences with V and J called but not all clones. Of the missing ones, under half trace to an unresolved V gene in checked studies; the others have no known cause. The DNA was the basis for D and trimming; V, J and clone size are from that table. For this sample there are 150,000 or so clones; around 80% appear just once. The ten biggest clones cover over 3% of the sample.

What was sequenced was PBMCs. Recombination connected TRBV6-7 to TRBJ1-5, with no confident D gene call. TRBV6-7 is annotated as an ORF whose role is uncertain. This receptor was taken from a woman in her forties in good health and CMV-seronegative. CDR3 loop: CASSDQRASNQPQHF. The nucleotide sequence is TGTGCCAGCAGCGACCAGAGGGCTAGCAATCAGCCCCAGCATTTT.